This TCR beta chain was profiled in a study of T cells in Graves' hyperthyroidism and ophthalmopathy. Amplification of TCR beta CDR3 regions used RNA as the template. A first-round RT-PCR of the TCR CDR3 used the HTBI primer set. MiXCR, applied by TCRdb to the multiplex PCR reads, yields one record per CDR3 protein. The profile shows roughly 580,000 distinct CDR3 sequences, approximately 13% of them singletons. Participants, patients aged 18 to 65, had newly diagnosed hyperthyroidism with a duration under 2 months. Lactation, pregnancy, other autoimmune disease or uncontrolled infection excluded patients. This clonotype was counted a few times. Antigen unknown. This CDR3 is built from 12 residues. The germline V and J ends were trimmed by 1 base and 13 bases, with 13 bases remaining between them. Germline V gene lookup returns CDR1 LGHNA and CDR2 YNFKEQ. Findings of the study overall: Blood also showed most of the thyroid clonotypes that were expanded above 0.001.

This clonotype was sampled from a woman aged 25 to 39 with Graves' hyperthyroidism that later progressed to Graves' ophthalmopathy. This chain connects TRBV4-2 to TRBJ1-1; possible D gene TRBD1, 5 bases. What was sequenced was blood. The DNA for the CDR3 is TGTGCCAGCAGCCAAGGGGGGGGTTGGGGTTTCTTT. It is translated as CASSQGGGWGFF.